The TCR beta chain described here comes from a study of T cells in Graves' hyperthyroidism and ophthalmopathy. Study-level findings and limits: Among thyroid clonotypes expanded above 0.001, most also appeared in blood.

Fresh peripheral blood, roughly 9.3 ml, was the source of the PBMCs. With regard to this clonotype: Antigen unknown.

The CDR3 contains 14 residues. Germline CDR1 reads MNHEY; CDR2 reads SVGAGI. V was clipped by 0 bases and J by 4 bases, with 10 bases between them. What was amplified from RNA transcripts were TCR beta CDR3 regions. HTBI primers drove first-round RT-PCR of the TCR CDR3. TCRdb independently ran MiXCR on the multiplex PCR reads; one entry per CDR3 protein. The sample lists about 250,000 distinct CDR3 sequences, around 25% occurring once. V is TRBV6-5 and J is TRBJ2-7, with D uncertain. This receptor was obtained from a woman aged 40 to 50 with Graves' ophthalmopathy. Source material: blood. CDR3 in amino acids: CASSYSGSHYEQYF. CDR3 coding DNA: TGTGCCAGCAGTTACTCGGGCAGCCATTACGAGCAGTACTTC.